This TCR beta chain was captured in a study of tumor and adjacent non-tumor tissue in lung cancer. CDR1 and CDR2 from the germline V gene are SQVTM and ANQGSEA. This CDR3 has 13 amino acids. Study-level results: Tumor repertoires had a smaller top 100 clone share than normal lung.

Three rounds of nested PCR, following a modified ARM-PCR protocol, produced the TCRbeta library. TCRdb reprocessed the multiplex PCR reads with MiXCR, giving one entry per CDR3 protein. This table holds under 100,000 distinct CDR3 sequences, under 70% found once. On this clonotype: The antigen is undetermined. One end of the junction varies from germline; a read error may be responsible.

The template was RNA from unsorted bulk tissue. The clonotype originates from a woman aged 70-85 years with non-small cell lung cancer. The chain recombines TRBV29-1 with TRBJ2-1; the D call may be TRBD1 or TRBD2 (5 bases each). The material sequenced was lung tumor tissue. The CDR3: CSVEGTVDNEQFF. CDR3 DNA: TGCAGTGTTGAAGGGACGGTGGACAATGAGCAGTTCTTC.